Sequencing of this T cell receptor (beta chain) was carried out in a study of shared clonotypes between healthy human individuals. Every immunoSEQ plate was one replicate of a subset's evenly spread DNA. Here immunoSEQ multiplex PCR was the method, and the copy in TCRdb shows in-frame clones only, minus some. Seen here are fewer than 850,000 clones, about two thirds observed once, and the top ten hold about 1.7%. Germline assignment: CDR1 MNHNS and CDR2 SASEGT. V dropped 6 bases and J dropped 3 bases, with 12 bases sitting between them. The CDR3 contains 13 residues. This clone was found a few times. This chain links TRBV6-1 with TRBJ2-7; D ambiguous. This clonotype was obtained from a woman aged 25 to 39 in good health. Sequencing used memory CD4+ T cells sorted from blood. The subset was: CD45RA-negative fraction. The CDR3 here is CASRRAVDYEQYF. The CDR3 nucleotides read TGTGCCAGCAGAAGAGCAGTCGACTACGAGCAGTACTTC.